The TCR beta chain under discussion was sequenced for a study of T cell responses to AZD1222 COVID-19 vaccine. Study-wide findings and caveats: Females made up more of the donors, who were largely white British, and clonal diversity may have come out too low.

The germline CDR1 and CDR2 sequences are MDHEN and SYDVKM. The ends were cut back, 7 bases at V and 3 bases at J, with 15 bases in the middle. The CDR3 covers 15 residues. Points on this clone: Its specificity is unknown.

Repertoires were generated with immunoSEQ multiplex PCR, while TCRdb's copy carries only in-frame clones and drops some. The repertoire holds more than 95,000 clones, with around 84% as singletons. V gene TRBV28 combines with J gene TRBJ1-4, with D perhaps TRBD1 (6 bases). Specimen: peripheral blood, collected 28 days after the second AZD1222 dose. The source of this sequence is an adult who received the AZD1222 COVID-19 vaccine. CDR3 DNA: TGTGCCAGCACTAAAGCGGGGGGGCCTAATGAAAAACTGTTTTTT. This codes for CASTKAGGPNEKLFF.